What follows are 18 T cell receptor beta chains derived from one specimen sequenced in a study of cytomegalovirus exposure and HLA in healthy donors. Vbeta (60) and Jbeta (13) primers were used in the PCR. Sequencing was performed with immunoSEQ multiplex PCR; in TCRdb, only in-frame clones are kept and a portion is missing. The table includes 200,000 to 250,000 clones, about 83% detected once. The sequenced material came from PBMCs. The receptors shown here come from a girl between 10 and 17 years old in good health and CMV-seronegative.

The CDR3 sequence is CASSIGGGSYEQYF. DNA of the CDR3: TGTGCCAGCTCCATTGGGGGGGGCTCCTACGAGCAGTACTTC. This chain uses TRBV9 with TRBJ2-7, with 7 bases aligning to TRBD2. The CDR3 extends over 14 amino acids. Trimming took 7 bases from V and 0 from J; bases not matched to a gene: 7. From germline, CDR1 is SGDLS and CDR2 YYNGEE. Full variable domain (outside the CDR3, taken from reference TRBV9 and TRBJ2-7): DSGVTQTPKHLITATGQRVTLRCSPRSGDLSVYWYQQSLDQGLQFLIQYYNGEERAKGNILERFSAQQFPDLHSELNLSSLELGDSALYFCASSIGGGSYEQYFGPGTRLTVT.

The V gene is TRBV9, the J gene TRBJ2-2; perhaps TRBD1 as D (6 bases). Deletions cut 3 bases from V and 7 bases from J, with 16 bases between. CDR3 size: 15 residues. Germline V gene data show CDR1 as SGDLS and CDR2 as YYNGEE. CDR3 in DNA: TGTGCCAGCAGCGCCGGGACCGAGGGGGTCGGGGAGCTGTTTTTT. Translated: CASSAGTEGVGELFF.

CDR3 protein: CASSTIRISNTGELFF. The CDR3 region has the DNA TGTGCCAGCAGCACCATCAGGATTTCGAACACCGGGGAGCTGTTTTTT. This chain joins TRBV5-6 and TRBJ2-2; D not resolved. Germline-derived CDR1 and CDR2 are SGHDT and YYEEEE. Trimming left V 4 bases short and J 0 bases short, with 13 bases between. The CDR3 is made up of 16 amino acids.

The rearrangement uses TRBV7-9 and TRBJ1-2; D is unclear. V was pared by 0 bases and J by 5 bases, with 10 bases between. The germline CDR1 and CDR2 sequences are SEHNR and FQNEAQ (reference sequence). This CDR3 is built from 14 residues. The CDR3 loop reads CASSLARAEYGYTF. The CDR3 nucleotides are TGTGCCAGCAGCTTAGCGAGGGCCGAGTATGGCTACACCTTC. The full variable domain, its missing parts supplied by reference TRBV7-9 and TRBJ1-2, is DTGVSQNPRHKITKRGQNVTFRCDPISEHNRLYWYRQTLGQGPEFLTYFQNEAQLEKSRLLSDRFSAERPKGSFSTLEIQRTEQGDSAMYLCASSLARAEYGYTFGSGTRLTVV.

The chain uses TRBV6-5 and TRBJ2-7, with 9 positions matching TRBD1. Germline V CDR1 and CDR2: MNHEY, SVGAGI. This CDR3 region has 15 residues. The trim removed 0 bases at V and 0 bases at J, leaving 0 bases unmatched. DNA of the CDR3: TGTGCCAGCAGTTACTCGACAGGGGGCTCCTACGAGCAGTACTTC. Its translation is CASSYSTGGSYEQYF.

This clone came up a few times. The chain uses TRBV14 and TRBJ2-5; no firm D call. Germline CDR1 reads SGHDN; CDR2 reads FVKESK. There are 11 residues in the CDR3. Trimming cost V 1 base and J 5 bases, with 2 bases left between them. The CDR3 loop reads CASSQAETQYF. The DNA for the CDR3 is TGTGCCAGCAGCCAAGCGGAGACCCAGTACTTC.

The rearrangement links TRBV19 to TRBJ1-3, with D unresolved. V lost 4 bases and J lost 2, with 12 bases in between. This CDR3 comprises 15 residues. CDR1 and CDR2 (germline): LNHDA, SQIVND (reference sequence). In DNA form, the CDR3 reads TGTGCCAGTAGTAGGACGGAGGGCGCTGGAAACACCATATATTTT. Translated: CASSRTEGAGNTIYF.

The V and J genes are TRBV5-1 and TRBJ2-3, with 8 positions matching TRBD1. V gave up 4 bases and J gave up 0 bases; unmatched junction bases: 7. Germline lookup yields CDR1 SGHRS and CDR2 YFSETQ. There are 16 residues in the CDR3. The CDR3 bases are TGCGCCAGCAGCCCGGATTCAGGGGGCAGCACAGATACGCAGTATTTT. It specifies CASSPDSGGSTDTQYF. The variable domain in full, completed from reference TRBV5-1 and TRBJ2-3, reads KAGVTQTPRYLIKTRGQQVTLSCSPISGHRSVSWYQQTPGQGLQFLFEYFSETQRNKGNFPGRFSGRQFSNSRSEMNVSTLELGDSALYLCASSPDSGGSTDTQYFGPGTRLTVL.

The chain is built from TRBV2 and TRBJ1-5, with D possibly TRBD1 on 6 matching bases. Germline lookup yields CDR1 SNHLY and CDR2 FYNNEI. V shed 2 bases and J shed 6 bases, with 14 bases lying between them. The CDR3 spans 15 residues. CDR3: CASSENKGGAQPQHF. The CDR3 DNA follows: TGTGCCAGCAGTGAAAATAAGGGGGGGGCTCAGCCCCAGCATTTT.

The chain couples TRBV4-2 to TRBJ1-3; perhaps TRBD1 as D (5 bases). The CDR3 has 15 amino acids. V dropped 0 bases and J dropped 7 bases, with 13 bases sitting between them. The germline gives CDR1 LGHNA, CDR2 YNFKEQ. This CDR3 is CASSQDSQGVNTIYF. CDR3 sequence (DNA): TGTGCCAGCAGCCAAGATTCGCAGGGTGTCAACACCATATATTTT.

V gene TRBV7-2 combines with J gene TRBJ2-7, with TRBD2 identical over 12 bases. CDR1 and CDR2 from the germline V gene are SGHTA and FQGNSA. The V and J ends lost 5 bases and 5 bases, in that order; junction bases with no gene match: 7. This CDR3 is built from 15 residues. The CDR3 region has the DNA TGTGCCAGCAGCCCCCCTAGCGGGGGGGCCGACGAGCAGTACTTC. Its translation: CASSPPSGGADEQYF.

This chain uses TRBV4-2 with TRBJ2-2; 9 positions match TRBD2. CDR3 length: 15 amino acids. The trim removed 5 bases at V and 6 bases at J, leaving 7 bases unmatched. Germline V gene lookup returns CDR1 LGHNA and CDR2 YNFKEQ. The CDR3 here is CASSGRGGVSGELFF. The CDR3 nucleotides read TGTGCCAGCAGCGGGCGGGGGGGAGTCTCCGGGGAGCTGTTTTTT.

The chain uses TRBV4-1 and TRBJ1-6; 9 positions agree with TRBD1. Germline V CDR1 and CDR2: MGHRA, YSYEKL. There are 15 residues in the CDR3. Trimming took 2 bases from V and 10 from J; bases not matched to a gene: 6. CDR3 amino acids: CASSQRTGEGSPLHF. DNA for the CDR3: TGCGCCAGCAGCCAACGGACAGGGGAGGGCTCACCCCTCCACTTT.

The rearrangement uses TRBV19 and TRBJ1-2; 8 bases align to TRBD1. This CDR3 is 14 amino acids long. With V trimmed by 5 bases and J by 3 bases, 5 bases remained unmatched. Germline V gene data show CDR1 as LNHDA and CDR2 as SQIVND (reference sequence). The DNA for the CDR3 is TGTGCCAGTAGTTCTTGGGACAGGTACTATGGCTACACCTTC. Its protein is CASSSWDRYYGYTF.

The chain combines TRBV7-2 with TRBJ1-5; TRBD1 matches 8 bases. This CDR3 comprises 16 residues. The V gene end was trimmed by 1 base and the J gene end by 1 base; junction bases not matched to a gene: 3. The germline CDR1 and CDR2 sequences are SGHTA and FQGNSA. The CDR3 sequence is CASSLGRTGSNQPQHF. The DNA of the CDR3 is TGTGCCAGCAGCTTAGGGAGGACAGGGAGCAATCAGCCCCAGCATTTT.

The genes are TRBV18 and TRBJ2-3; TRBD1 agrees at 8 bases. The CDR3 sequence is 15 residues long. CDR1 and CDR2 (germline): KGHSH, LQKENI. V was clipped by 4 bases and J by 4 bases; unmatched bases: 7. The CDR3 loop reads CASSQTGGSADTQYF. CDR3 sequence (DNA): TGTGCCAGCTCACAAACAGGGGGATCCGCAGATACGCAGTATTTT. Based on the CDR3 plus reference TRBV18 and TRBJ2-3, the full variable domain is NAGVMQNPRHLVRRRGQEARLRCSPMKGHSHVYWYRQLPEEGLKFMVYLQKENIIDESGMPKERFSAEFPKEGPSILRIQQVVRGDSAAYFCASSQTGGSADTQYFGPGTRLTVL.

The rearrangement joins TRBV28 to TRBJ1-1; D ambiguous. Germline values: CDR1 MDHEN, CDR2 SYDVKM. This CDR3 has 14 amino acids. V lost 4 bases and J 1 base, leaving 10 bases between the germline ends. The CDR3 sequence is CASSYTVWNTEAFF. As DNA, the CDR3 is TGTGCCAGCAGTTATACAGTTTGGAACACTGAAGCTTTCTTT.

V usage is TRBV28 and J usage is TRBJ2-5, with 11 bases lining up with TRBD1. Trimming at V came to 6 bases and at J to 4 bases, leaving 7 bases not matched to a gene. Germline V gene sequence: CDR1 MDHEN, CDR2 SYDVKM. The CDR3 contains 15 residues. The DNA of the CDR3 is TGTGCCAGCAGCTATACCGGGACAGGGGGAGAGACCCAGTACTTC. This translates into CASSYTGTGGETQYF.